This passage covers 16 T cell receptor beta chains from one sample sequenced in a study of shared T cell receptors in the human thymus. Assay: immunoSEQ multiplex PCR; the TCRdb copy retains only in-frame clones and omits some. The sample includes 700,000 or so clones, approximately 83% of them seen just once. These data were likewise used in another study, on human thymus T cells.

Material for sequencing was thymocytes. The receptors here all came from a girl under three years old with a congenital heart defect.

The gene calls are TRBV11-2 and TRBJ2-6, with TRBD1 matching over 8 bases. V lost 5 bases, J lost 4 bases, and 4 bases stayed unmatched. The CDR3 totals 15 residues. Germline CDR1 is SGHAT and CDR2 is FQNNGV. In DNA, the CDR3 is TGTGCCAGCAGCCCCAGGGGGCGCGGGGCCAACGTCCTGACTTTC. Residues: CASSPRGRGANVLTF. The full variable domain, completed using reference TRBV11-2 and TRBJ2-6, is EAGVAQSPRYKIIEKRQSVAFWCNPISGHATLYWYQQILGQGPKLLIQFQNNGVVDDSQLPKDRFSAERLKGVDSTLKIQPAKLEDSAVYLCASSPRGRGANVLTFGAGSRLTVL.

This chain links TRBV7-9 with TRBJ1-1; 7 bases line up with TRBD1. The trim removed 4 bases at V and 3 bases at J, leaving 11 bases unmatched. The germline gives CDR1 SEHNR, CDR2 FQNEAQ (reference sequence). The CDR3 has 16 amino acids. CDR3 DNA sequence: TGTGCCAGCAGCTCTAACTCAGGGGGAGAATACACTGAAGCTTTCTTT. Protein: CASSSNSGGEYTEAFF.

The V and J genes are TRBV5-1 and TRBJ2-1; 10 nucleotides agree with TRBD1. Germline trimming cut 4 bases from V and 5 bases from J; bases unmatched to any gene: 18. The CDR3 totals 19 residues. From germline, CDR1 is SGHRS and CDR2 YFSETQ. The CDR3 region has the DNA TGCGCCAGCAGCATCCAGTTACCGGACAGGGGGTTTGTAGACAATGAGCAGTTCTTC. It is translated as CASSIQLPDRGFVDNEQFF.

The chain uses TRBV5-6 and TRBJ1-2; no firm D call. CDR1 SGHDT and CDR2 YYEEEE come from the germline V gene. This CDR3 region has 17 residues. V lost 4 bases to trimming and J lost 0 bases, with 19 bases between them. The CDR3 spells CASSPSTPDCTNYGYTF. As DNA, the CDR3 is TGTGCCAGCAGCCCTTCTACCCCGGACTGCACTAACTATGGCTACACCTTC. The variable domain in full, completed from reference TRBV5-6 and TRBJ1-2, reads DAGVTQSPTHLIKTRGQQVTLRCSPKSGHDTVSWYQQALGQGPQFIFQYYEEEERQRGNFPDRFSGHQFPNYSSELNVNALLLGDSALYLCASSPSTPDCTNYGYTFGSGTRLTVV.

V gene TRBV27 combines with J gene TRBJ2-7, with TRBD1 identical over 7 bases. Germline trimming cut 5 bases from V and 2 bases from J; bases unmatched to any gene: 6. Germline CDR1 and CDR2: MNHEY and SMNVEV (reference sequence). The CDR3 length is 14 residues. The CDR3 sequence is CASSPRDRTYEQYF. Written as DNA, the CDR3 is TGTGCCAGCAGTCCCCGGGACAGAACCTACGAGCAGTACTTC.

This rearrangement joins TRBV5-1 to TRBJ1-1; 8 bases map to TRBD1. The V gene end was trimmed by 0 bases and the J gene end by 0 bases; junction bases not matched to a gene: 7. The CDR3 totals 17 residues. Germline CDR1 reads SGHRS; CDR2 reads YFSETQ. The CDR3 sequence: CASSLAGTGGLNTEAFF. DNA for the CDR3: TGCGCCAGCAGCTTGGCTGGGACAGGAGGATTGAACACTGAAGCTTTCTTT.

Note on this clone: One end of the junction varies from germline; a read error may be responsible. Other DNA sequences in the sample encode the same CDR3. The CDR3 spells CASSLLRQGCPSYNSPLHF. The CDR3 nucleotides are TGTGCCAGCAGTTTACTCCGGCAGGGGTGCCCCTCCTATAATTCCCCCCTCCACTTT. The chain joins TRBV28 to TRBJ1-6; D might be TRBD1 (6 bases). This CDR3 comprises 19 residues. Germline V gene sequence: CDR1 MDHEN, CDR2 SYDVKM.

This clone was recorded only once. This chain uses TRBV4-2 with TRBJ2-7, with 9 bases lining up with TRBD2. This CDR3 region has 17 residues. J was trimmed by 11 bases and V by 0 bases; bases with no gene match: 17. Per germline, CDR1 LGHNA and CDR2 YNFKEQ. This chain's CDR3 is CASSQESQVAGVYREYF. Written as DNA, the CDR3 is TGTGCCAGCAGCCAAGAGTCCCAAGTAGCGGGGGTTTATAGGGAGTACTTC.

V and J are TRBV4-1 and TRBJ1-2, with unresolved D. The CDR3 loop spans 21 amino acids. V was clipped by 1 base and J by 4 bases, with 31 bases between them. CDR1 and CDR2 from the germline V gene are MGHRA and YSYEKL. The CDR3 nucleotides are TGCGCCAGCAGCCAAGTCCACAGTCACGGATTCGCTCTCCCCACCCCCTATGGCTACACCTTC. It codes for CASSQVHSHGFALPTPYGYTF.

In this sample, this clone turned up once. The chain uses TRBV28 and TRBJ2-7, with 8 nucleotides matching TRBD1. Germline lookup yields CDR1 MDHEN and CDR2 SYDVKM. Trimming at V came to 6 bases and at J to 0 bases, leaving 7 bases not matched to a gene. The CDR3 loop spans 15 amino acids. The CDR3 sequence: CASRSVGTGSYEQYF. Here the CDR3 DNA reads TGTGCCAGCAGATCGGTTGGGACAGGCTCCTACGAGCAGTACTTC.

The chain combines TRBV9 with TRBJ1-4; D unresolved. The CDR3 runs 14 residues. The ends were cut back, 3 bases at V and 3 bases at J, with 9 bases in the middle. Germline V gene lookup returns CDR1 SGDLS and CDR2 YYNGEE. CDR3 bases: TGTGCCAGCAGCGAGGACGGGGCTAATGAAAAACTGTTTTTT. Translation: CASSEDGANEKLFF.

The chain links TRBV5-1 to TRBJ1-2; D gene ambiguous. The CDR3 covers 20 residues. V was shortened by 7 bases and J by 2 bases, with 33 bases between the two germline ends. CDR1 is SGHRS, CDR2 YFSETQ, per germline. The CDR3 is CASFAPGGVTTPHSNYGYTF. DNA for the CDR3: TGCGCCAGCTTCGCCCCTGGCGGGGTAACGACCCCTCATAGCAACTATGGCTACACCTTC.

This chain connects TRBV29-1 to TRBJ2-7; D is perhaps TRBD1 (7 bases). Deletions cut 1 base from V and 5 bases from J, with 18 bases between. The CDR3 runs to 15 residues. Per germline, CDR1 SQVTM and CDR2 ANQGSEA. CDR3 sequence reads: CSVEGSAGGYNEQYF. The CDR3 nucleotides are TGCAGCGTTGAAGGATCGGCAGGGGGGTATAACGAGCAGTACTTC.

The chain links TRBV4-1 to TRBJ1-1; D perhaps matches TRBD1 (5 bases). Germline values: CDR1 MGHRA, CDR2 YSYEKL. The CDR3 length is 16 residues. Trimming left V 3 bases short and J 5 bases short, with 19 bases between. This CDR3 is CASSQMGGEGVTEAFF. In DNA form, the CDR3 reads TGCGCCAGCAGCCAGATGGGGGGGGAGGGAGTGACTGAAGCTTTCTTT.

In its sample, this clone was seen a few times. This chain uses TRBV6-5 with TRBJ2-1; 7 nucleotides line up with TRBD1. The CDR3 consists of 12 residues. V shed 5 bases and J 12 bases; nucleotides not matched to a gene: 7. The germline CDR1 and CDR2 sequences are MNHEY and SVGAGI. CDR3 loop: CASSDENRGQFF. The CDR3, as DNA: TGTGCCAGCAGTGACGAGAACAGGGGGCAGTTCTTC.

This chain connects TRBV19 to TRBJ1-4, with D possibly matching TRBD1 (5 bases). V was clipped by 6 bases and J by 9 bases, with 23 bases between them. The CDR3 is 16 amino acids. Germline V gene lookup returns CDR1 LNHDA and CDR2 SQIVND (reference sequence). The CDR3 DNA reads as TGTGCCAGTAGCCGTTACCCGACAGCTGAGAGGAAAAAACTGTTTTTT. This translates into CASSRYPTAERKKLFF.